One sample yielded the 17 T cell receptor beta chains listed below, sequenced in a study of blood T cell repertoires in COVID-19. Method: immunoSEQ multiplex PCR; TCRdb's copy keeps in-frame clones and lacks some. This sample has 150,000 to 200,000 clones, with approximately 87% found just once. Sample: PBMCs or T cells enriched from blood (not recorded which). The origin of the receptors is a woman aged 45 to 65 who had recovered from COVID-19.

In nucleotides, the CDR3 is TGCGCCAGCAGCTCGGACCCGGACAGGAATTCACCCCTCCACTTT. Residues: CASSSDPDRNSPLHF. The gene calls are TRBV5-1 and TRBJ1-6; TRBD1 agrees at 7 bases. The CDR3 is 15 residues long. J gave up 7 bases and V 3 bases, and 7 bases lay outside the gene matches. Looked up from germline, CDR1 is SGHRS and CDR2 is YFSETQ.

The J gene is TRBJ1-3, the V gene TRBV14; D is unresolved. Trimming took 8 bases from V and 4 from J, leaving 12 bases between them. Germline CDR1 is SGHDN and CDR2 is FVKESK. This CDR3 spans 13 amino acids. CDR3 sequence reads: CASQHASGNTIYF. CDR3 bases: TGTGCCAGCCAACACGCCTCCGGAAACACCATATATTTT.

This clone is a singleton in its sample. V and J are TRBV3-1 (or the pseudogene TRBV3-2) and TRBJ2-6; TRBD2 is a possible D gene (5 bases). This CDR3 is 16 amino acids long. CDR1 is LGHDT and CDR2 is YNNKEL in the germline V gene (reference sequence). V was clipped by 2 bases and J by 7 bases, with 15 bases between them. CDR3 bases: TGTGCCAGCAGCCAATCACCCGGGAAAAGTGCCAACGTCCTGACTTTC. Translating gives CASSQSPGKSANVLTF.

Of note for this clone: In the same sample, other DNA sequences code for this CDR3. CDR3 sequence reads: CASSYRGPGNTIYF. The DNA for the CDR3 is TGTGCCAGCAGTTACCGGGGTCCTGGAAACACCATATATTTT. This chain joins TRBV6-5 and TRBJ1-3; D gene uncertain. Germline assignment: CDR1 MNHEY and CDR2 SVGAGI. Trimming left V 2 bases short and J 2 bases short, with 7 bases between. The CDR3 length is 14 residues.

The chain couples TRBV6-6 to TRBJ2-1, with TRBD1 identical over 8 bases. V was clipped by 5 bases and J by 7 bases; unmatched bases: 10. The CDR3 is 15 amino acids. Germline V CDR1 and CDR2: MNHNY, SVGAGI (reference sequence). CDR3 sequence reads: CASSAARGLSNEQFF. In DNA, the CDR3 is TGTGCCAGCAGTGCCGCCAGGGGGCTGTCGAATGAGCAGTTCTTC.

The CDR3 coding sequence is TGTGCCAGCTCACCGATAATCACTAACACAGATACGCAGTATTTT. Its protein product is CASSPIITNTDTQYF. The rearrangement uses TRBV18 and TRBJ2-3; D call uncertain. Trimming shortened V by 3 bases and J by 2 bases, and 12 bases separated the two germline ends. The V gene's germline CDR1 is KGHSH and CDR2 LQKENI. The CDR3 spans 15 residues.

This clone has only one observation. This chain connects TRBV5-4 to TRBJ1-5, with D possibly being TRBD1 (5 bases). V lost 3 bases and J 4 bases, leaving 14 bases between the germline ends. From germline, CDR1 is SGHNT and CDR2 YYREEE (reference sequence). The CDR3 has 15 residues. The CDR3 loop reads CASSWGGTDNQPQHF. The CDR3 nucleotides are TGTGCCAGCAGCTGGGGGGGGACGGATAATCAGCCCCAGCATTTT.

The chain joins TRBV5-1 to TRBJ2-7, with 8 bases identical to TRBD2. V gave up 0 bases and J gave up 5 bases; unmatched junction bases: 13. Germline CDR1 SGHRS, CDR2 YFSETQ. This CDR3 has 17 residues. The CDR3 region is CASSLAVSLAGEHEQYF. The CDR3 DNA is TGCGCCAGCAGCTTGGCCGTATCGCTAGCGGGTGAGCACGAGCAGTACTTC.

This clone was counted once. This sequence joins TRBV23-1 and TRBJ2-5; perhaps TRBD2 as D (6 bases). TRBV23-1 belongs to the ORF category, with a function that is uncertain. V lost 0 bases and J 6 bases, leaving 11 bases between the germline ends. The CDR3 has 14 amino acids. The CDR3 region has the DNA TGCGCCAGCAGTCAATCCCCGGGACTGCAGACCCAGTACTTC. This gives the protein CASSQSPGLQTQYF.

The chain joins TRBV10-3 to TRBJ1-5; tentatively, D is TRBD1 (5 bases). Trimming left V 8 bases short and J 0 bases short, with 8 bases between. Germline assignment: CDR1 ENHRY and CDR2 SYGVKD. The CDR3 sequence is 13 residues long. Here the CDR3 reads CAIAGDSNQPQHF. The CDR3 DNA sequence: TGTGCCATCGCGGGGGATAGCAATCAGCCCCAGCATTTT.

The rearrangement uses TRBV15 and TRBJ1-6, with 11 positions matching TRBD1. Per the germline V gene, CDR1 is LNHNV and CDR2 is YYDKDF (reference sequence). There are 15 residues in the CDR3. Trimming took 1 base from V and 8 from J; bases not matched to a gene: 1. CDR3 nucleotides: TGTGCCACCAGCAGAGGGACAGGGGGCGATTCACCCCTCCACTTT. Translation: CATSRGTGGDSPLHF.

The gene calls are TRBV11-3 and TRBJ2-5; 9 bases align to TRBD1. CDR1 is SGHNT and CDR2 is YENEEA in the germline V gene. The CDR3 runs 15 residues. V dropped 1 base and J dropped 4; count of bases not matched to a gene: 4. This CDR3 reads CASSLGTGVIETQYF. In DNA, the CDR3 is TGTGCCAGCAGCTTAGGGACAGGGGTAATAGAGACCCAGTACTTC.

This chain connects TRBV7-6 to TRBJ1-3; 7 nucleotides match TRBD1. The germline CDR1 and CDR2 sequences are SGHVS and FNYEAQ. The CDR3 contains 20 residues. The V gene end was trimmed by 2 bases and the J gene end by 4 bases; junction bases not matched to a gene: 20. The CDR3 sequence is CASSLLGSLEGAVPGNTIYF. CDR3 in DNA: TGTGCCAGCAGCTTATTGGGGTCCTTGGAGGGGGCCGTTCCAGGAAACACCATATATTTT.

The V and J genes are TRBV19 and TRBJ1-5; possible D gene TRBD1, 6 bases. This CDR3 spans 15 amino acids. V was clipped by 6 bases and J by 0 bases, with 12 bases between them. CDR1 LNHDA and CDR2 SQIVND come from the germline V gene (reference sequence). In DNA, the CDR3 is TGTGCCAGTAGGCTCCAGGGGATTAGCAATCAGCCCCAGCATTTT. It encodes CASRLQGISNQPQHF.

The J gene is TRBJ2-4, the V gene TRBV6-5; the D gene is possibly TRBD2 (6 bases). This CDR3 has 12 residues. Looked up from germline, CDR1 is MNHEY and CDR2 is SVGAGI. Trimming took off 7 bases at V and 8 bases at J, with 12 bases between the two ends. CDR3 sequence reads: CASTGSRDIQYF. The CDR3 DNA reads TGTGCCAGCACCGGGAGCCGGGACATTCAGTACTTC.

This chain links TRBV7-6 with TRBJ1-1, with 12 positions matching TRBD1. CDR3 length equals 16 residues. With 5 bases clipped from V and 1 base from J, the junction kept 5 bases outside the gene matches. Germline-derived CDR1 and CDR2 are SGHVS and FNYEAQ. The CDR3 DNA is TGTGCCAGCAGCGGGGGACAGGGGGCAGGGAACACTGAAGCTTTCTTT. Translating gives CASSGGQGAGNTEAFF.

The DNA of the CDR3 is TGTGCCAGCAGCTTGGGGCCTAGCGGCCACACCGGGGAGCTGTTTTTT. Encoded protein: CASSLGPSGHTGELFF. The genes are TRBV5-4 and TRBJ2-2; 7 nucleotides agree with TRBD2. Germline V gene data show CDR1 as SGHNT and CDR2 as YYREEE (reference sequence). This CDR3 has 16 residues. The ends lost 0 bases at V and 3 bases at J; junction bases unmatched: 5.